Below, 6 T cell receptor beta chains from the same sample are listed, as sequenced in a study of Graves' ophthalmopathy and Graves' hyperthyroidism. Amplified TCR beta CDR3 regions were obtained using RNA transcripts as template. HTBI primers primed a first-round RT-PCR, and a second-round multiplex PCR followed. TCRdb fed the multiplex PCR reads into MiXCR, producing one record per CDR3 protein. Here the sample spans approximately 380,000 distinct CDR3 sequences, around 20% being singletons. The sequenced sample was peripheral blood. These receptor sequences come from a woman aged 18-29 years with stable Graves' hyperthyroidism.

This clonotype came up many times. This sequence joins TRBV7-9 and TRBJ1-1; D is perhaps TRBD1 (6 bases). The germline CDR1 and CDR2 sequences are SEHNR and FQNEAQ (reference sequence). This CDR3 region has 13 residues. V lost 6 bases to trimming and J lost 3 bases, with 11 bases between them. In DNA form, the CDR3 reads TGTGCCAGCAGATTGAAGGGGGACACTGAAGCTTTCTTT. Residues: CASRLKGDTEAFF.

This clonotype was counted ten times or more. The chain couples TRBV28 to TRBJ2-5; maybe TRBD1 (6 bases). V lost 7 bases and J 3 bases, leaving 15 bases between the germline ends. Germline CDR1 reads MDHEN; CDR2 reads SYDVKM. The CDR3 consists of 14 residues. The CDR3 spells CASKAPGVKETQYF. CDR3 DNA sequence: TGTGCCAGCAAGGCCCCAGGGGTAAAAGAGACCCAGTACTTC.

V is TRBV20-1 and J is TRBJ1-5; D remains ambiguous. Trimming took off 0 bases at V and 5 bases at J, with 8 bases between the two ends. Germline V gene sequence: CDR1 DFQATT, CDR2 SNEGSKA (reference sequence). CDR3 length equals 13 residues. CDR3 region: CSARDDGDQPQHF. CDR3 bases: TGCAGTGCTAGAGACGACGGTGATCAGCCCCAGCATTTT.

This clonotype was found many times. V is TRBV5-1 and J is TRBJ2-7, with D perhaps matching TRBD2 (6 bases). Trimming shortened V by 4 bases and J by 5 bases, and 13 bases separated the two germline ends. The CDR3 consists of 13 residues. The germline V gene has CDR1 SGHRS and CDR2 YFSETQ. The CDR3 is CASSTGASDEQYF. The CDR3 DNA sequence: TGCGCCAGCAGCACGGGAGCGTCGGACGAGCAGTACTTC.

This sequence joins TRBV7-2 and TRBJ1-2, with 11 bases lining up with TRBD1. Trimming removed 0 bases from V and 2 bases from J; junction bases left unmatched: 5. Germline V gene data show CDR1 as SGHTA and CDR2 as FQGNSA. The CDR3 extends over 17 amino acids. CDR3 sequence (DNA): TGTGCCAGCAGCTTAGCGCTGGGGACAGGGGGAAACTATGGCTACACCTTC. Its protein product is CASSLALGTGGNYGYTF.

This clonotype has only a few counts. One end of the junction fails to match germline, which may point to a read error. The CDR3 DNA sequence: TGTGCCATCAAAGGGACAGGGAACACCGGGGAGCTGTGTTTT. It encodes CAIKGTGNTGELCF. The chain joins TRBV10-3 to TRBJ2-2; 9 bases agree with TRBD1. The germline V gene encodes CDR1 ENHRY and CDR2 SYGVKD. The length of the CDR3 is 14 residues.